Below, 2 T cell receptor beta chains from the same sample are listed, as sequenced in a study of cytomegalovirus exposure and HLA in healthy donors. The study ran its PCR with 60 Vbeta and 13 Jbeta primers. Libraries were prepared by immunoSEQ multiplex PCR; TCRdb keeps only in-frame clonotypes and omits some of them. The sample yields roughly 180,000 clones, 70% to 75% seen once. Specimen: PBMCs. The receptors derive from a male donor in good health and CMV-seronegative.

The V gene is TRBV15, the J gene TRBJ2-7; unclear D gene. Trimming shortened V by 0 bases and J by 4 bases, and 7 bases separated the two germline ends. The germline V gene has CDR1 LNHNV and CDR2 YYDKDF (reference sequence). The CDR3 runs 13 residues. CDR3 DNA: TGTGCCACCAGCAGAGATGTGCGTTACGAGCAGTACTTC. Translating gives CATSRDVRYEQYF. The variable domain in full, with the rest retrieved from reference TRBV15 and TRBJ2-7, is DAMVIQNPRYQVTQFGKPVTLSCSQTLNHNVMYWYQQKSSQAPKLLFHYYDKDFNNEADTPDNFQSRRPNTSFCFLDIRSPGLGDTAMYLCATSRDVRYEQYFGPGTRLTVT.

V gene TRBV25-1 combines with J gene TRBJ1-5; weak D call: TRBD1 (5 bases). The CDR3 contains 13 residues. V was clipped by 4 bases and J by 9 bases, with 13 bases between them. In germline, CDR1 is MGHDK, CDR2 SYGVNS. CDR3 amino acids: CASSGGGTSPQHF. The CDR3 DNA follows: TGTGCCAGCAGTGGGGGGGGTACTTCGCCCCAGCATTTT.